Detailed here is one T cell receptor beta chain. What it recognizes is unknown. These data originate in a study of blood T cells in healthy people across ages. Study-wide results and caveats: No conclusive comparison of naive versus antigen-experienced cells was possible with unsorted PBMCs. Donor CMV status was unknown, possibly confounding expanded clonotype changes.

Sample-barcoded 5' priming and a J-beta primer mix drove a second PCR of about 6 to 12 cycles. Every single cDNA molecule received a tag from a template-switch adaptor with 12 random nucleotides. TCRdb itself ran the 5' RACE reads through MiXCR, one entry per CDR3 protein. The data contain about 650,000 distinct CDR3 sequences, 40% to 65% of them singletons. CDR3 length: 14 residues. In germline, CDR1 is GTSNPN, CDR2 SVGIG (reference sequence). V was shortened by 0 bases and J by 5 bases, with 10 bases between the two germline ends. The rearrangement links TRBV30 to TRBJ2-2; D not certain. This receptor was identified in a woman at least 80 years old in good health. The specimen sequenced was blood. CDR3 protein: CAWSVGFWTGELFF. The CDR3 nucleotides read TGTGCCTGGAGTGTCGGGTTTTGGACCGGGGAGCTGTTTTTT.